These 10 T cell receptor beta chains originate from one sample sequenced in a study of blood T cell repertoires in COVID-19. Method: immunoSEQ multiplex PCR; TCRdb's copy keeps in-frame clones and lacks some. The table records a few hundred thousand clones, approximately 84% of them present only once. The sequenced sample consisted of PBMCs or T cells enriched from blood (not recorded which). Receptors originate from a woman in her twenties or thirties who had recovered from COVID-19.

This sequence joins TRBV24-1 and TRBJ2-7; TRBD2 might be the D (7 bases). The CDR3 spans 15 residues. The V end lost 3 bases, the J end lost 4 bases, and 15 bases lay between the germline ends. Germline V gene lookup returns CDR1 KGHDR and CDR2 SFDVKD. CDR3 protein: CATSDTGGEAYEQYF. CDR3 nucleotides: TGTGCCACCAGTGATACGGGGGGCGAAGCTTACGAGCAGTACTTC.

V gene TRBV13 combines with J gene TRBJ2-5; D gene uncertain. The germline V gene encodes CDR1 PRHDT and CDR2 FYEKMQ (reference sequence). Trimming removed 0 bases from V and 5 bases from J, with 7 bases in between. CDR3 length: 13 residues. The CDR3, as DNA: TGTGCCAGCAGCTTAGGCGGTTTCGAGACCCAGTACTTC. Translation: CASSLGGFETQYF.

In nucleotides, the CDR3 is TGTGCCAGCCGCCCACTAGCCAAAAACATTCAGTACTTC. The encoded protein is CASRPLAKNIQYF. This sequence joins TRBV11-2 and TRBJ2-4; D remains unclear. Germline assignment: CDR1 SGHAT and CDR2 FQNNGV. The CDR3 contains 13 residues. Trimming stripped 8 bases from V and 0 bases from J, with 8 bases between.

The CDR3 spells CASSLTTSGGYNEQFF. The CDR3, as DNA: TGTGCCAGCAGCCTTACGACTAGCGGGGGGTACAATGAGCAGTTCTTC. The chain couples TRBV27 to TRBJ2-1, with TRBD2 matching over 13 bases. The germline gives CDR1 MNHEY, CDR2 SMNVEV (reference sequence). The CDR3 is 16 residues long. The V gene end was trimmed by 6 bases and the J gene end by 4 bases; junction bases not matched to a gene: 6.

Worth noting for this clone: One junction end disagrees with the germline gene, perhaps due to a read error. This chain uses TRBV28 with TRBJ2-7; 11 nucleotides line up with TRBD1. This CDR3 comprises 16 residues. Germline lookup yields CDR1 MDHEN and CDR2 SYDVKM. The CDR3 coding sequence is TGTGCCGGCAGTTTACGGCGGACAGGGGGCTTCTACGAGCAGTACTTC. This gives the protein CAGSLRRTGGFYEQYF.

The chain joins TRBV29-1 to TRBJ2-5; 7 positions agree with TRBD1. This CDR3 has 13 amino acids. Germline V gene lookup returns CDR1 SQVTM and CDR2 ANQGSEA. Losses at the gene ends were 7 bases for V and 5 bases for J; bases not matched to a gene: 10. This chain's CDR3 is CSGTRGRGETQYF. In nucleotides, the CDR3 is TGCAGCGGGACCAGGGGGAGAGGTGAGACCCAGTACTTC.

This chain links TRBV2 with TRBJ2-5; D is possibly TRBD2 (6 bases). Germline assignment: CDR1 SNHLY and CDR2 FYNNEI. This CDR3 has 12 amino acids. Trimming shortened V by 9 bases and J by 1 base, and 9 bases separated the two germline ends. CDR3 region: CASWDSQETQYF. In DNA, the CDR3 is TGTGCCAGTTGGGACTCCCAAGAGACCCAGTACTTC. The full variable domain, with the rest looked up from reference TRBV2 and TRBJ2-5, is EPEVTQTPSHQVTQMGQEVILRCVPISNHLYFYWYRQILGQKVEFLVSFYNNEISEKSEIFDDQFSVERPDGSNFTLKIRSTKLEDSAMYFCASWDSQETQYFGPGTRLLVL.

This sequence joins TRBV19 and TRBJ2-2; maybe TRBD1 (6 bases). CDR1 LNHDA and CDR2 SQIVND come from the germline V gene (reference sequence). V gave up 4 bases and J gave up 4 bases, with 10 bases separating them. CDR3 length: 14 residues. The CDR3 loop reads CASSTQGRTGELFF. The CDR3 nucleotides read TGTGCCAGTAGTACACAGGGTCGCACCGGGGAGCTGTTTTTT. Based on the CDR3 plus reference TRBV19 and TRBJ2-2, the full variable domain is DGGITQSPKYLFRKEGQNVTLSCEQNLNHDAMYWYRQDPGQGLRLIYYSQIVNDFQKGDIAEGYSVSREKKESFPLTVTSAQKNPTAFYLCASSTQGRTGELFFGEGSRLTVL.

V and J are TRBV30 and TRBJ1-1; a weak D match, TRBD1 (5 bases). CDR1 and CDR2 from the germline V gene are GTSNPN and SVGIG (reference sequence). V shed 6 bases and J shed 5 bases, with 16 bases lying between them. The CDR3 consists of 13 residues. The DNA for the CDR3 is TGTGCCTGCGCCCAGGGAGGAGGAACTGAAGCTTTCTTT. This codes for CACAQGGGTEAFF.

This sequence joins TRBV4-2 and TRBJ2-1; possibly TRBD2 for D (6 bases). Germline CDR1 and CDR2: LGHNA and YNFKEQ. The CDR3 spans 15 residues. Trimming cost V 2 bases and J 5 bases, with 13 bases left between them. Written as DNA, the CDR3 is TGTGCCAGCAGCCAATGGATAGCGGAGGACAATGAGCAGTTCTTC. It is translated as CASSQWIAEDNEQFF.